Shown below are 28 T cell receptor beta chains from a single sample sequenced in a study of T cell responses to AZD1222 COVID-19 vaccine. The method was immunoSEQ multiplex PCR; TCRdb's version includes in-frame clones alone and lacks a portion of them. Among about 84,000 clones, roughly 88% were seen once, and the ten largest hold roughly 12%. The sequencing here drew on peripheral blood, taken 28 days after the second AZD1222 dose. These receptor sequences come from an adult who received the AZD1222 COVID-19 vaccine.

This chain uses TRBV28 with TRBJ2-7; 12 bases align to TRBD2. V gave up 9 bases and J gave up 4 bases; unmatched junction bases: 7. This CDR3 is 14 amino acids long. The germline V gene encodes CDR1 MDHEN and CDR2 SYDVKM. As DNA, the CDR3 is TGTGCCAGTCAGACTAGCGGGAGTATATACGAGCAGTACTTC. Its protein is CASQTSGSIYEQYF.

This chain links TRBV28 with TRBJ1-3, with 7 bases identical to TRBD1. V dropped 7 bases and J dropped 2; count of bases not matched to a gene: 8. The CDR3 has 15 residues. In germline, CDR1 is MDHEN, CDR2 SYDVKM. CDR3 nucleotide sequence: TGTGCCAGCAACCAACAGGGGAGGGCTGGAAACACCATATATTTT. It translates to CASNQQGRAGNTIYF.

V usage is TRBV5-6 and J usage is TRBJ2-7, with D unresolved. The CDR3 totals 12 residues. With 0 bases removed from V and 2 bases from J, the gap between germline ends came to 3 bases. The V gene's germline CDR1 is SGHDT and CDR2 YYEEEE. The CDR3 DNA follows: TGTGCCAGCAGCTTGGCTACCTACGAGCAGTACTTC. Residues: CASSLATYEQYF.

The chain links TRBV28 to TRBJ1-3, with D unresolved. The germline V gene encodes CDR1 MDHEN and CDR2 SYDVKM. V was trimmed by 7 bases and J by 5 bases, leaving 18 bases between them. The CDR3 has 15 amino acids. CDR3 bases: TGTGCCAGCAATATAGGGAAGGGAACGAGAAACACCATATATTTT. Encoded protein: CASNIGKGTRNTIYF. The variable domain in full, with the rest retrieved from reference TRBV28 and TRBJ1-3, is DVKVTQSSRYLVKRTGEKVFLECVQDMDHENMFWYRQDPGLGLRLIYFSYDVKMKEKGDIPEGYSVSREKKERFSLILESASTNQTSMYLCASNIGKGTRNTIYFGEGSWLTVV.

V usage is TRBV4-3 and J usage is TRBJ1-4; D might be TRBD1 (6 bases). Germline V gene lookup returns CDR1 LGHNA and CDR2 YSLEER. CDR3 length equals 15 residues. Trimming removed 1 base at V and 8 bases at J, with 14 bases between. Here the CDR3 reads CASSQGPGQLEKLFF. The CDR3 bases are TGCGCCAGCAGCCAAGGACCGGGACAATTGGAAAAACTGTTTTTT.

This clone occurred once. This chain connects TRBV2 to TRBJ1-4, with D unclear. The V and J ends lost 2 bases and 8 bases respectively, with 3 bases between them. The CDR3 extends over 11 amino acids. Germline-derived CDR1 and CDR2 are SNHLY and FYNNEI. The CDR3 spells CASSEWEKLFF. CDR3 in DNA: TGTGCCAGCAGTGAATGGGAAAAACTGTTTTTT. Combining the CDR3 with reference TRBV2 and TRBJ1-4 gives the whole variable domain EPEVTQTPSHQVTQMGQEVILRCVPISNHLYFYWYRQILGQKVEFLVSFYNNEISEKSEIFDDQFSVERPDGSNFTLKIRSTKLEDSAMYFCASSEWEKLFFGSGTQLSVL.

The rearrangement links TRBV6-2 or TRBV6-3 to TRBJ1-5; perhaps TRBD1 as D (6 bases). The V gene's germline CDR1 is MNHEY and CDR2 SVGEGT. The V end lost 5 bases, the J end lost 1 base, and 18 bases lay between the germline ends. CDR3 length equals 17 residues. The CDR3 here is CASSTGTQVMSNQPQHF. In DNA, the CDR3 is TGTGCCAGCAGTACCGGGACACAAGTTATGAGCAATCAGCCCCAGCATTTT.

Remarks on this clone: The junction shows a germline mismatch at one end, possibly a read error. The chain is built from TRBV7-7 and TRBJ2-5; D is perhaps TRBD1 (5 bases). Per the germline V gene, CDR1 is SSHAT and CDR2 is FNYEAQ (reference sequence). The CDR3 totals 13 residues. DNA of the CDR3: TGTGCTAGCAGCCCACAGGTCCAAGAGACCCAGTACTTC. It specifies CASSPQVQETQYF.

V is TRBV4-1 and J is TRBJ1-1, with 7 positions matching TRBD1. The V segment lost 2 bases and the J segment 10 bases; nucleotides outside the gene matches: 4. The CDR3 has 12 residues. Germline-derived CDR1 and CDR2 are MGHRA and YSYEKL. The CDR3 coding sequence is TGCGCCAGCAGCCAAACAGGGGTGGGAGCTTTCTTT. This gives the protein CASSQTGVGAFF.

The V call is TRBV18, the J call TRBJ2-5; 11 nucleotides line up with TRBD2. There are 18 residues in the CDR3. V shed 3 bases, J shed 3 bases, and the junction held 12 bases outside the gene matches. CDR1 is KGHSH, CDR2 LQKENI, per germline. The CDR3 region is CASSPGARLAGTEETQYF. CDR3 nucleotide sequence: TGTGCCAGCTCACCGGGGGCCAGACTAGCGGGGACGGAAGAGACCCAGTACTTC.

This rearrangement joins TRBV6-6 to TRBJ1-5; TRBD1 might be the D (5 bases). CDR1 is MNHNY, CDR2 SVGAGI, per germline (reference sequence). This CDR3 is built from 13 residues. Trimming stripped 8 bases from V and 6 bases from J, with 14 bases between. The CDR3 loop reads CASVLRDAQPQHF. The CDR3 DNA follows: TGTGCCAGCGTTTTAAGGGACGCTCAGCCCCAGCATTTT.

The rearrangement uses TRBV12-3 or TRBV12-4 and TRBJ2-5, with a possible D match to TRBD2 (5 bases). Trimming shortened V by 6 bases and J by 5 bases, and 13 bases separated the two germline ends. The CDR3 contains 13 residues. The CDR3 sequence is CASSSRTGETQYF. CDR3 nucleotides: TGTGCCAGCAGCTCACGGACGGGGGAGACCCAGTACTTC.

This rearrangement joins TRBV10-3 to TRBJ1-1; D gene uncertain. V shed 10 bases and J shed 0 bases, with 15 bases lying between them. This CDR3 is built from 14 residues. The germline V gene has CDR1 ENHRY and CDR2 SYGVKD. CDR3 amino acids: CATKLGGMNTEAFF. The CDR3 DNA reads as TGTGCCACAAAATTGGGAGGGATGAACACTGAAGCTTTCTTT.

This clone was seen a handful of times. The V and J genes are TRBV6-5 and TRBJ2-2; a possible D gene is TRBD2 (7 bases). Trimming removed 2 bases from V and 2 bases from J, with 12 bases in between. The CDR3 is 16 amino acids. From germline, CDR1 is MNHEY and CDR2 SVGAGI. DNA of the CDR3: TGTGCCAGCAGTTACGGGGAGGGGGTTAACACCGGGGAGCTGTTTTTT. Residues: CASSYGEGVNTGELFF.

This rearrangement joins TRBV7-8 to TRBJ2-7, with 10 bases that match TRBD1. The germline V gene has CDR1 SGHVS and CDR2 FQNEAQ. This CDR3 region has 15 residues. V gave up 5 bases and J gave up 5 bases; unmatched junction bases: 9. The DNA for the CDR3 is TGTGCCAGCAGCATAGACAGGGGGCGCCTCCACGAGCAGTACTTC. Its protein product is CASSIDRGRLHEQYF.

J is TRBJ2-3 and V is TRBV5-5; TRBD2 agrees at 10 bases. CDR1 is SGHKS, CDR2 YYEKEE, per germline (reference sequence). Trimming cost V 4 bases and J 0 bases; bases outside gene matches: 8. The CDR3 runs to 17 residues. The CDR3 is CASSPGWTSGSTDTQYF. The CDR3 nucleotides read TGTGCCAGCAGCCCGGGATGGACTAGCGGTAGCACAGATACGCAGTATTTT.

The chain combines TRBV28 with TRBJ1-2; D is unclear. This CDR3 has 11 amino acids. Trimming stripped 2 bases from V and 5 bases from J, with 3 bases between. Germline CDR1 and CDR2: MDHEN and SYDVKM. CDR3 residues: CASSLTYGYTF. The CDR3 DNA follows: TGTGCCAGCAGTTTAACTTATGGCTACACCTTC.

Points on this clone: Other DNA variants within this sample encode the same CDR3. This chain uses TRBV18 with TRBJ1-6; 9 bases line up with TRBD1. The J segment lost 7 bases and the V segment lost 2 bases, leaving 0 bases of the junction unmatched. Per the germline V gene, CDR1 is KGHSH and CDR2 is LQKENI. CDR3 length: 14 amino acids. In DNA, the CDR3 is TGTGCCAGCTCACCAGGGACAGGGAATTCACCCCTCCACTTT. This sequence encodes CASSPGTGNSPLHF.

V usage is TRBV11-1 and J usage is TRBJ2-7; D is ambiguous. Germline assignment: CDR1 SGHAT and CDR2 FQDESV (reference sequence). The CDR3 contains 11 residues. Trimming shortened V by 3 bases and J by 2 bases, and 2 bases separated the two germline ends. CDR3 in DNA: TGTGCCAGCAGCTTGACCTACGAGCAGTACTTC. This gives the protein CASSLTYEQYF.

The V gene is TRBV19, the J gene TRBJ2-7, with 9 bases lining up with TRBD2. V gave up 4 bases and J gave up 3 bases; unmatched junction bases: 13. The CDR3 length is 17 residues. Germline V gene lookup returns CDR1 LNHDA and CDR2 SQIVND (reference sequence). The CDR3 DNA reads TGTGCCAGTAGTAAAACCTCGGGCGGGAGGGCCGTCTACGAGCAGTACTTC. It translates to CASSKTSGGRAVYEQYF.

V gene TRBV28 combines with J gene TRBJ1-2; 8 nucleotides agree with TRBD1. The trim removed 3 bases at V and 7 bases at J, leaving 1 base unmatched. Germline CDR1 and CDR2: MDHEN and SYDVKM. CDR3 length equals 12 residues. The CDR3 region is CASSFGQGGYTF. The CDR3 DNA reads as TGTGCCAGCAGTTTCGGACAGGGTGGCTACACCTTC.

V gene TRBV19 combines with J gene TRBJ1-2; 12 bases align to TRBD1. The V segment lost 3 bases and the J segment 7 bases; nucleotides outside the gene matches: 9. The CDR3 contains 16 residues. The germline V gene encodes CDR1 LNHDA and CDR2 SQIVND (reference sequence). The CDR3, as DNA: TGTGCCAGTAGTATTCCCCCCGGGACAGGGGGCTTTGGCTACACCTTC. Translated, it gives CASSIPPGTGGFGYTF.

The chain links TRBV9 to TRBJ2-1; the match to TRBD2 covers 9 bases. This CDR3 region has 16 residues. V was clipped by 3 bases and J by 0 bases; unmatched bases: 4. In germline, CDR1 is SGDLS, CDR2 YYNGEE. CDR3 in DNA: TGTGCCAGCAGCGGCAGACTAGCGGACTCCTACAATGAGCAGTTCTTC. This codes for CASSGRLADSYNEQFF.

The rearrangement links TRBV11-3 to TRBJ2-5, with TRBD1 identical over 9 bases. The germline V gene encodes CDR1 SGHNT and CDR2 YENEEA. Trimming cost V 2 bases and J 0 bases; bases outside gene matches: 4. The CDR3 spans 16 residues. CDR3 in DNA: TGTGCCAGCAGCTTATACACAGGGGGCCACCAAGAGACCCAGTACTTC. This sequence encodes CASSLYTGGHQETQYF.

V is TRBV7-2 and J is TRBJ1-5; perhaps TRBD1 as D (6 bases). The CDR3 runs 14 residues. V was trimmed by 8 bases and J by 4 bases, leaving 15 bases between them. Germline CDR1 SGHTA, CDR2 FQGNSA. The CDR3 here is CASRGRGLNQPQHF. CDR3 sequence (DNA): TGTGCCAGCCGCGGGAGGGGGTTGAATCAGCCCCAGCATTTT.

The gene calls are TRBV5-1 and TRBJ1-2; maybe TRBD1 (6 bases). There are 13 residues in the CDR3. Trimming removed 4 bases from V and 3 bases from J, with 10 bases in between. CDR1 and CDR2 from the germline V gene are SGHRS and YFSETQ. The CDR3 nucleotides read TGCGCCAGCAGCGAGGGGGATCACTATGGCTACACCTTC. Amino acid sequence: CASSEGDHYGYTF. The complete variable domain, with remaining parts taken from reference TRBV5-1 and TRBJ1-2, reads KAGVTQTPRYLIKTRGQQVTLSCSPISGHRSVSWYQQTPGQGLQFLFEYFSETQRNKGNFPGRFSGRQFSNSRSEMNVSTLELGDSALYLCASSEGDHYGYTFGSGTRLTVV.

The CDR3 DNA is TGTGCCAGCAGTATTAAGAGCTCCTATAATTCACCCCTCCACTTT. Translating it yields CASSIKSSYNSPLHF. V and J are TRBV6-5 and TRBJ1-6; D call uncertain. Trimming removed 5 bases from V and 0 bases from J, with 8 bases in between. Germline CDR1 is MNHEY and CDR2 is SVGAGI. The length of the CDR3 is 15 residues.

This clone was recorded a few times. The chain has TRBV4-3 and TRBJ2-1; D is unclear. Trimming took off 3 bases at V and 3 bases at J, with 9 bases between the two ends. This CDR3 has 14 residues. CDR1 and CDR2 from the germline V gene are LGHNA and YSLEER. CDR3 bases: TGCGCCAGCAGCCATGTAGGAGTCTACAATGAGCAGTTCTTC. It yields the protein CASSHVGVYNEQFF.